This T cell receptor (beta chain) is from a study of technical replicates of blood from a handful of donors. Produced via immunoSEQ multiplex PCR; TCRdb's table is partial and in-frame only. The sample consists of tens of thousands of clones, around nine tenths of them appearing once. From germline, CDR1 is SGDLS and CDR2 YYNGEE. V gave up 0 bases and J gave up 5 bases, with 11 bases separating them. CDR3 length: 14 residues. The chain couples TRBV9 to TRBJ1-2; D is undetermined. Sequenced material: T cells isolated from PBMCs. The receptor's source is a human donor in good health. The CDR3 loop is CASSVGGRRYGYTF. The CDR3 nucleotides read TGTGCCAGCAGCGTAGGCGGCAGAAGATATGGCTACACCTTC.